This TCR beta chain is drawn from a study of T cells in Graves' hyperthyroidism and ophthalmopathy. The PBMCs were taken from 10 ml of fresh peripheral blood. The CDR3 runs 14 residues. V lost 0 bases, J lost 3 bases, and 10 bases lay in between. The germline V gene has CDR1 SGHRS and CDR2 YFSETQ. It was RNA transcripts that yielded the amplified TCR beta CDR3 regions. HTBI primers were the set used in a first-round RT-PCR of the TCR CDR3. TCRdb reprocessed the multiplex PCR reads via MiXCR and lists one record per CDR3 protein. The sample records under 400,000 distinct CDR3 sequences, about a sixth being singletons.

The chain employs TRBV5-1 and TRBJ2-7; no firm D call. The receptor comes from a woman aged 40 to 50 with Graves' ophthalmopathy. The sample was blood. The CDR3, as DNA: TGCGCCAGCAGCTTGGACCACGGCATCTACGAGCAGTACTTC. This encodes CASSLDHGIYEQYF.